The 26 T cell receptor beta chains below all came from one sample that was sequenced in a study of cytomegalovirus exposure and HLA in healthy donors. Use of 60 Vbeta and 13 Jbeta primers characterized the PCR. Sequenced by immunoSEQ multiplex PCR; TCRdb stores in-frame clones only, minus some. The sample records some 90,000 clones, around 80% being singletons. The sample was PBMCs. All receptors derive from a man younger than 45 in good health and CMV-seropositive.

The chain links TRBV25-1 to TRBJ1-5, with D unresolved. Germline loops: CDR1 MGHDK, CDR2 SYGVNS. The CDR3 has 12 amino acids. V lost 4 bases to trimming and J lost 4 bases, with 5 bases between them. The CDR3, as DNA: TGTGCCAGCAGTGGTCGGAATCAGCCCCAGCATTTT. Protein: CASSGRNQPQHF.

The chain employs TRBV11-2 and TRBJ1-2; 9 nucleotides align to TRBD1. Germline CDR1 reads SGHAT; CDR2 reads FQNNGV. Losses at the gene ends were 0 bases for V and 3 bases for J; bases not matched to a gene: 2. The length of the CDR3 is 15 residues. The CDR3 nucleotides are TGTGCCAGCAGCTTAGAGACAGGGGGATACTATGGCTACACCTTC. This encodes CASSLETGGYYGYTF.

This chain joins TRBV5-6 and TRBJ1-2; no firm D call. The V end lost 4 bases, the J end lost 4 bases, and 5 bases lay between the germline ends. Per the germline V gene, CDR1 is SGHDT and CDR2 is YYEEEE. The CDR3 extends over 11 amino acids. The CDR3 here is CASSRRYGYTF. In DNA, the CDR3 is TGTGCCAGCAGCCGTCGCTATGGCTACACCTTC.

This clone was detected only a few times. The V call is TRBV28, the J call TRBJ2-2; D call uncertain. V shed 5 bases and J shed 0 bases, with 10 bases lying between them. This CDR3 is 15 amino acids long. From germline, CDR1 is MDHEN and CDR2 SYDVKM. The DNA for the CDR3 is TGTGCCAGCAGTACAACAATGACGAACACCGGGGAGCTGTTTTTT. As protein: CASSTTMTNTGELFF. Together with reference TRBV28 and TRBJ2-2, the CDR3 gives the full variable domain: DVKVTQSSRYLVKRTGEKVFLECVQDMDHENMFWYRQDPGLGLRLIYFSYDVKMKEKGDIPEGYSVSREKKERFSLILESASTNQTSMYLCASSTTMTNTGELFFGEGSRLTVL.

V and J are TRBV5-1 and TRBJ1-2, with TRBD1 matching 7 bases. CDR3 size: 15 residues. Looked up from germline, CDR1 is SGHRS and CDR2 is YFSETQ. With V trimmed by 4 bases and J by 3 bases, 9 bases remained unmatched. CDR3: CASSLQGNFDYGYTF. CDR3 in DNA: TGCGCCAGCAGCCTACAGGGGAATTTCGACTATGGCTACACCTTC.

The chain is built from TRBV2 and TRBJ1-5, with D unresolved. CDR1 and CDR2 from the germline V gene are SNHLY and FYNNEI. V was cut by 4 bases and J by 4 bases, with 8 bases left in between. This CDR3 has 13 residues. Written as DNA, the CDR3 is TGTGCCAGCAGTGTGATCGGGAATCAGCCCCAGCATTTT. It encodes CASSVIGNQPQHF. Looking up the rest from reference TRBV2 and TRBJ1-5 gives the full variable domain: EPEVTQTPSHQVTQMGQEVILRCVPISNHLYFYWYRQILGQKVEFLVSFYNNEISEKSEIFDDQFSVERPDGSNFTLKIRSTKLEDSAMYFCASSVIGNQPQHFGDGTRLSIL.

V usage is TRBV14 and J usage is TRBJ1-3; 7 nucleotides match TRBD1. The ends lost 3 bases at V and 6 bases at J; junction bases unmatched: 8. The CDR3 covers 15 residues. The germline V gene encodes CDR1 SGHDN and CDR2 FVKESK. This CDR3 is CASSHPGQSLNTIYF. The CDR3 DNA follows: TGTGCCAGCAGCCACCCGGGACAGAGTTTAAACACCATATATTTT.

J is TRBJ1-1 and V is TRBV11-2; tentative D call: TRBD1 (6 bases). CDR1 is SGHAT, CDR2 FQNNGV, per germline. The CDR3 has 13 residues. Trimming cost V 5 bases and J 4 bases, with 11 bases left between them. The CDR3 protein is CASSRSGVTEAFF. For the CDR3, the DNA is TGTGCCAGCAGCCGATCAGGGGTCACTGAAGCTTTCTTT.

This sequence joins TRBV5-4 and TRBJ1-3; D is unclear. CDR1 and CDR2 (germline): SGHNT, YYREEE (reference sequence). The V end lost 0 bases, the J end lost 0 bases, and 10 bases lay between the germline ends. This CDR3 is 16 amino acids long. Here the CDR3 DNA reads TGTGCCAGCAGCTTGGTGACTGACCGCTCTGGAAACACCATATATTTT. Translating gives CASSLVTDRSGNTIYF.

This clone was observed a single time. The chain carries TRBV7-3 and TRBJ2-2, with 7 bases aligning to TRBD1. Germline-derived CDR1 and CDR2 are SGHTA and FQGTGA. Unmatched junction bases numbered 3, after V lost 4 bases and J lost 4 bases. The CDR3 length is 14 residues. This CDR3 is CASSYRQGTGELFF. The DNA for the CDR3 is TGTGCCAGCAGCTATCGACAGGGCACCGGGGAGCTGTTTTTT.

The V call is TRBV5-1, the J call TRBJ1-2, with 7 bases that match TRBD1. V shed 7 bases and J 3 bases; nucleotides not matched to a gene: 3. The germline CDR1 and CDR2 sequences are SGHRS and YFSETQ. The CDR3 runs to 12 residues. CDR3 sequence: CASGTGDYGYTF. The CDR3 nucleotides are TGCGCCAGCGGCACAGGGGACTATGGCTACACCTTC.

The chain carries TRBV29-1 and TRBJ2-7; perhaps TRBD2 as D (5 bases). V lost 4 bases and J 4 bases, leaving 11 bases between the germline ends. The CDR3 is made up of 12 amino acids. The germline V gene has CDR1 SQVTM and CDR2 ANQGSEA. CDR3 sequence (DNA): TGCAGCGTTGCTGGGAGCGGTTACGAGCAGTACTTC. Its translation: CSVAGSGYEQYF.

The J gene is TRBJ2-7, the V gene TRBV5-1, with TRBD2 matching over 8 bases. The CDR3 covers 15 residues. Unmatched junction bases numbered 11, after V lost 5 bases and J lost 4 bases. Germline-derived CDR1 and CDR2 are SGHRS and YFSETQ. CDR3 sequence reads: CASSPGGSGIYEQYF. In DNA form, the CDR3 reads TGCGCCAGCAGTCCCGGGGGTAGCGGGATTTACGAGCAGTACTTC. The whole variable domain, filled in from reference TRBV5-1 and TRBJ2-7, reads KAGVTQTPRYLIKTRGQQVTLSCSPISGHRSVSWYQQTPGQGLQFLFEYFSETQRNKGNFPGRFSGRQFSNSRSEMNVSTLELGDSALYLCASSPGGSGIYEQYFGPGTRLTVT.

The chain recombines TRBV4-2 with TRBJ1-5; 10 positions match TRBD1. Germline lookup yields CDR1 LGHNA and CDR2 YNFKEQ. Trimming removed 1 base from V and 5 bases from J; junction bases left unmatched: 8. This CDR3 is 17 amino acids long. The CDR3 DNA reads TGTGCCAGCAGCCAAGGACAGGGGGCGGGTTTGGATCAGCCCCAGCATTTT. Translation: CASSQGQGAGLDQPQHF.

The chain has TRBV4-2 and TRBJ2-2; D is undetermined. Trimming pared 1 base from V and 2 bases from J, leaving 8 bases between. Germline V gene sequence: CDR1 LGHNA, CDR2 YNFKEQ. This CDR3 is 15 amino acids long. As DNA, the CDR3 is TGTGCCAGCAGCCAAGCGGGTACCAACACCGGGGAGCTGTTTTTT. Translation gives CASSQAGTNTGELFF.

This clone was observed a single time. The chain joins TRBV19 to TRBJ1-2; no reliable D call. Trimming took off 6 bases at V and 2 bases at J, with 7 bases between the two ends. The CDR3 is made up of 12 amino acids. The germline CDR1 and CDR2 sequences are LNHDA and SQIVND (reference sequence). CDR3 DNA sequence: TGTGCCAGTAGCGAACAGAACTATGGCTACACCTTC. Translated, it gives CASSEQNYGYTF.

V gene TRBV11-3 combines with J gene TRBJ2-2, with D unclear. Germline CDR1 reads SGHNT; CDR2 reads YENEEA. This CDR3 comprises 14 residues. Between the trimmed V and J ends, which lost 1 base and 5 bases, there was a span of 8 bases. CDR3 in DNA: TGTGCCAGCAGCTTAGGATGGCGGACCGGGGAGCTGTTTTTT. Protein sequence: CASSLGWRTGELFF.

The gene calls are TRBV4-1 and TRBJ2-7; D is unclear. CDR3 length: 15 amino acids. V lost 2 bases to trimming and J lost 1 base, with 12 bases between them. Germline lookup yields CDR1 MGHRA and CDR2 YSYEKL. The DNA for the CDR3 is TGCGCCAGCAGCCAACGACACACCGAATCCTACGAGCAGTACTTC. It specifies CASSQRHTESYEQYF.

V and J are TRBV18 and TRBJ1-1; no clear D gene. Trimming removed 0 bases from V and 3 bases from J, with 14 bases in between. The CDR3 runs 16 residues. Germline V lookup: CDR1 KGHSH, CDR2 LQKENI. The CDR3 here is CASSPPGGRRDTEAFF. DNA for the CDR3: TGTGCCAGCTCACCACCTGGAGGGAGGCGGGACACTGAAGCTTTCTTT. Full variable domain (outside the CDR3, taken from reference TRBV18 and TRBJ1-1): NAGVMQNPRHLVRRRGQEARLRCSPMKGHSHVYWYRQLPEEGLKFMVYLQKENIIDESGMPKERFSAEFPKEGPSILRIQQVVRGDSAAYFCASSPPGGRRDTEAFFGQGTRLTVV.

This chain joins TRBV7-8 and TRBJ2-1; D is perhaps TRBD1 (7 bases). The CDR3 totals 16 residues. The V end lost 4 bases, the J end lost 5 bases, and 18 bases lay between the germline ends. The germline V gene has CDR1 SGHVS and CDR2 FQNEAQ. The CDR3 DNA reads as TGTGCCAGCAGCTCCGGGGGACAGTTTACCAACAATGAGCAGTTCTTC. Its protein product is CASSSGGQFTNNEQFF.

This rearrangement joins TRBV10-3 to TRBJ2-5, with 9 bases that match TRBD1. CDR1 and CDR2 from the germline V gene are ENHRY and SYGVKD. CDR3 length: 17 residues. V trimming: 4 bases; J trimming: 6 bases; junction bases outside the gene matches: 15. The CDR3 loop is CAISGSLNRGQGKTQYF. The CDR3 DNA sequence: TGTGCCATCAGTGGGTCCCTAAACAGGGGACAGGGAAAGACCCAGTACTTC.

The genes are TRBV27 and TRBJ2-7; 12 nucleotides align to TRBD2. Germline V lookup: CDR1 MNHEY, CDR2 SMNVEV (reference sequence). This CDR3 contains 16 residues. J lost 4 bases, V lost 2 bases, and 6 bases had no gene match. The CDR3 region is CASSLRLAGAPYEQYF. The DNA for the CDR3 is TGTGCCAGCAGTTTACGACTAGCGGGGGCACCTTACGAGCAGTACTTC.

V usage is TRBV2 and J usage is TRBJ1-4, with 10 bases aligning to TRBD1. The CDR3 has 15 amino acids. Germline assignment: CDR1 SNHLY and CDR2 FYNNEI. V gave up 6 bases and J gave up 5 bases; unmatched junction bases: 6. The CDR3 bases are TGTGCCAGCAGGCGGGGGACAGGGGCGAATGAAAAACTGTTTTTT. Its translation is CASRRGTGANEKLFF.

The chain is built from TRBV7-9 and TRBJ1-1, with D possibly being TRBD1 (5 bases). Germline-derived CDR1 and CDR2 are SEHNR and FQNEAQ (reference sequence). The CDR3 extends over 14 amino acids. V was clipped by 8 bases and J by 6 bases, with 19 bases between them. In DNA form, the CDR3 reads TGTGCCAGCCTCTTGGACATGGGAGGCTCTGAAGCTTTCTTT. Translated, it gives CASLLDMGGSEAFF.

The chain combines TRBV28 with TRBJ2-1; tentatively, D is TRBD2 (7 bases). The CDR3 covers 15 residues. Germline V gives CDR1 MDHEN, CDR2 SYDVKM. Trimming stripped 7 bases from V and 4 bases from J, with 17 bases between. CDR3 DNA sequence: TGTGCCAGCATTGAGGGGGGGACGAAATACAATGAGCAGTTCTTC. This sequence encodes CASIEGGTKYNEQFF.

The chain has TRBV30 and TRBJ1-3; possibly TRBD1 for D (5 bases). The CDR3 covers 15 residues. CDR1 GTSNPN and CDR2 SVGIG come from the germline V gene (reference sequence). Trimming cost V 4 bases and J 0 bases, with 13 bases left between them. Here the CDR3 DNA reads TGTGCCTGGACCCAGATGGGGGGCTCTGGAAACACCATATATTTT. Encoded protein: CAWTQMGGSGNTIYF. The full variable domain, its missing parts supplied by reference TRBV30 and TRBJ1-3, is SQTIHQWPATLVQPVGSPLSLECTVEGTSNPNLYWYRQAAGRGLQLLFYSVGIGQISSEVPQNLSASRPQDRQFILSSKKLLLSDSGFYLCAWTQMGGSGNTIYFGEGSWLTVV.